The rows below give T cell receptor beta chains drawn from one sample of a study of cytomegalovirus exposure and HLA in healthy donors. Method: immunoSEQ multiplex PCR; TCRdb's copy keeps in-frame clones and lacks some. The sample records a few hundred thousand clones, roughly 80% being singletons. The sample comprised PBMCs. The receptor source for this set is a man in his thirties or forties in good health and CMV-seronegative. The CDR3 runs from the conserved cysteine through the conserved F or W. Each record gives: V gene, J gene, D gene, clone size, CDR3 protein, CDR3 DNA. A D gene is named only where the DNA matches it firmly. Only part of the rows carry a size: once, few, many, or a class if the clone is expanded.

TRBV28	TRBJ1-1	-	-	CASSLGGVNTEAFF	TGTGCCAGCAGTTTGGGGGGTGTGAACACTGAAGCTTTCTTT
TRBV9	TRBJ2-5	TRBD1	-	CASSSLGQYQETQYF	TGTGCCAGCAGCAGCTTGGGACAGTACCAAGAGACCCAGTACTTC
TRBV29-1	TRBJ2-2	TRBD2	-	CSVARLAGGQNTGELFF	TGCAGCGTTGCAAGACTAGCGGGGGGACAGAACACCGGGGAGCTGTTTTTT
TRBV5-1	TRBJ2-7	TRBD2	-	CASSTESGGNQQYF	TGCGCCAGCAGCACCGAATCCGGGGGGAATCAGCAGTACTTC
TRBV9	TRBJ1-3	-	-	CASSVGEGLTGNTIYF	TGTGCCAGCAGCGTAGGAGAGGGCCTTACTGGAAACACCATATATTTT
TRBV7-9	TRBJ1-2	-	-	CASLNQRGAAIYGYTF	TGTGCCAGCCTGAACCAGCGGGGGGCGGCTATCTATGGCTACACCTTC
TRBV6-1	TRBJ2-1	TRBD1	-	CASSSRDSSLSEQFF	TGTGCCAGCAGTTCGAGGGACAGTTCACTTAGTGAGCAGTTCTTC
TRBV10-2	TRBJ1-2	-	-	CASSETLGGDGYTF	TGCGCCAGCAGTGAGACTCTAGGGGGAGATGGCTACACCTTC
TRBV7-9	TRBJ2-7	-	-	CASSLAAGAGVSYEQYF	TGTGCCAGCAGCTTAGCGGCAGGGGCCGGCGTGTCCTACGAGCAGTACTTC
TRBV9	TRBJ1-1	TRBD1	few	CASGTGADTEAFF	TGTGCCAGCGGTACAGGGGCGGACACTGAAGCTTTCTTT
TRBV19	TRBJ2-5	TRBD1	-	CASSLRSGQALAETQYF	TGTGCCAGTAGTCTACGATCGGGACAGGCGCTCGCAGAGACCCAGTACTTC
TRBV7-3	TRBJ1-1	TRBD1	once	CASSQGQLGKAFF	TGTGCCAGCAGCCAGGGACAGCTCGGGAAGGCTTTCTTT
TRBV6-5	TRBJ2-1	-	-	CASSHGDYEQFF	TGTGCCAGCAGCCACGGAGACTATGAGCAGTTCTTC
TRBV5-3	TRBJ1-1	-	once	CARSLSRGWGTEAFF	TGTGCCAGAAGCTTGAGCAGGGGCTGGGGCACTGAAGCTTTCTTT
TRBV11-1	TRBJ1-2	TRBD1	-	CASSRGTGRGNKDGYTF	TGTGCCAGCAGCCGGGGGACAGGGCGAGGGAACAAGGATGGCTACACCTTC
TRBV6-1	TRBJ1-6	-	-	CASSTITGLQSPLHF	TGTGCCAGCAGTACGATAACAGGCCTTCAGTCACCCCTCCACTTT
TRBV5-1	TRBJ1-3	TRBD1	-	CASSLNPTGGHISGNTIYF	TGCGCCAGCAGCTTAAATCCGACAGGGGGCCATATCTCTGGAAACACCATATATTTT
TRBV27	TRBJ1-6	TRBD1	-	CASRTGGRYNSPLHF	TGTGCCAGCAGGACAGGGGGCCGCTATAATTCACCCCTCCACTTT
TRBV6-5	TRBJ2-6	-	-	CASSYYGAPGANVLTF	TGTGCCAGCAGTTACTATGGGGCTCCCGGGGCCAACGTCCTGACTTTC
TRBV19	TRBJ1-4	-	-	CASSRKELGTNEKLFF	TGTGCCAGTAGTAGGAAGGAGCTAGGCACTAATGAAAAACTGTTTTTT
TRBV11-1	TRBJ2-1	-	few	CASSSLNGGTTYNEQFF	TGTGCCAGCAGCTCCTTAAACGGGGGGACAACCTACAATGAGCAGTTCTTC
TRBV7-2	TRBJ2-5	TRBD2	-	CASSSSGLGGETQYF	TGTGCCAGCAGCTCTTCGGGCCTGGGGGGGGAGACCCAGTACTTC
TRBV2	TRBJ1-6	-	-	CASSDSVGRAKNSPLHF	TGTGCCAGCAGTGATTCTGTAGGCAGGGCGAAGAATTCACCCCTCCACTTT
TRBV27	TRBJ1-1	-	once	CASSLWGRDWDTEAFF	TGTGCCAGCAGTTTATGGGGCAGGGATTGGGACACTGAAGCTTTCTTT
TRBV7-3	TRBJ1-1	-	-	CASSLGGSNTEAFF	TGTGCCAGCAGCTTAGGGGGGTCGAACACTGAAGCTTTCTTT
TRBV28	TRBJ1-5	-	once	CASSSDRTQHF	TGTGCCAGCAGTTCGGACAGAACCCAGCATTTT
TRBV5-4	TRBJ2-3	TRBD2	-	CASSLVGGGGTQYF	TGTGCCAGCAGCTTGGTGGGCGGGGGGGGAACGCAGTATTTT
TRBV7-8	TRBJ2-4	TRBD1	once	CASSVRDRAGNIQYF	TGTGCCAGCAGCGTCCGGGACAGGGCGGGGAACATTCAGTACTTC
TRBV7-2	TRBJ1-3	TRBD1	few	CASSWTGMDTIYF	TGTGCCAGCAGCTGGACAGGGATGGACACCATATATTTT
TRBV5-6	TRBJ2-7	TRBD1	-	CASSSDRGYEQYF	TGTGCCAGCAGCTCGGACAGGGGCTACGAGCAGTACTTC
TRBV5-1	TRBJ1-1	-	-	CASSLEVSARNTEAFF	TGCGCCAGCAGCTTGGAAGTTTCGGCGAGGAACACTGAGGCTTTCTTT
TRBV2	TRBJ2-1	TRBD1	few	CASSQRDRERFF	TGTGCCAGCAGCCAAAGGGACAGGGAGCGGTTCTTC
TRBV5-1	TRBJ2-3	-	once	CASSPQGGGPTDTQYF	TGCGCCAGCAGCCCGCAAGGGGGGGGGCCTACAGATACGCAGTATTTT